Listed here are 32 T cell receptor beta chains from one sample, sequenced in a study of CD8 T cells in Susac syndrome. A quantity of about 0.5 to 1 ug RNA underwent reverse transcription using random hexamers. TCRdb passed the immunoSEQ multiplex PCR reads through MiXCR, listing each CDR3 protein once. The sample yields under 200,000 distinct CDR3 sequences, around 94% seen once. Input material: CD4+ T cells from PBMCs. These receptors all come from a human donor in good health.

CDR3 DNA: TGCAGTGCTAGCTTAGGCGACGGCTACACCTTC. Translation gives CSASLGDGYTF. This sequence joins TRBV20-1 and TRBJ1-2; D not certain. CDR1 and CDR2 (germline): DFQATT, SNEGSKA (reference sequence). CDR3 size: 11 residues. V was shortened by 3 bases and J by 8 bases, with 10 bases between the two germline ends.

The CDR3 region has the DNA TGTGCCACCTCCGGGAGGGACAGGGAAATCTATGGCTACACCTTC. This encodes CATSGRDREIYGYTF. The chain combines TRBV24-1 with TRBJ1-2; 9 nucleotides agree with TRBD1. The V segment lost 9 bases and the J segment 4 bases; nucleotides outside the gene matches: 11. This CDR3 comprises 15 residues. CDR1 and CDR2 from the germline V gene are KGHDR and SFDVKD.

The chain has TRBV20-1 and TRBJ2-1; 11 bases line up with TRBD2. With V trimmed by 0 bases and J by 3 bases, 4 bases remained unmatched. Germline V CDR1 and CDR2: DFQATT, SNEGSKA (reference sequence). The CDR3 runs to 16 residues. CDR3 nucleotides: TGCAGTGCTAGAGATCAGCTAGCGGGGGGCTACAATGAGCAGTTCTTC. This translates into CSARDQLAGGYNEQFF.

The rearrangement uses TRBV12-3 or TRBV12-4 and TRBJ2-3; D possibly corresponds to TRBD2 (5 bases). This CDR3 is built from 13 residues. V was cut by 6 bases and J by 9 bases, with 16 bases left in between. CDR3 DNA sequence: TGTGCCAGCAGCCGCGAGGGCCCGGCGACGCAGTATTTT. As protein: CASSREGPATQYF.

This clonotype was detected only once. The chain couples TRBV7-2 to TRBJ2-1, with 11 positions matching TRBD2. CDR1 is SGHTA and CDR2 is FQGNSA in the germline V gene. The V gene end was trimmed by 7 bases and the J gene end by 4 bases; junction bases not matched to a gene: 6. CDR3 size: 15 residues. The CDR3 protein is CASILTSGGYNEQFF. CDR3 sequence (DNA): TGTGCCAGCATCCTTACTAGCGGGGGTTACAATGAGCAGTTCTTC.

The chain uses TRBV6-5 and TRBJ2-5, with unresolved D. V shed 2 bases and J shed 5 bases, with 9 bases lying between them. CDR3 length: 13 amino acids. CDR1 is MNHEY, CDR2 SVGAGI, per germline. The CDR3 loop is CASSYGVRETQYF. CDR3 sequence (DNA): TGTGCCAGCAGTTACGGTGTAAGGGAGACCCAGTACTTC.

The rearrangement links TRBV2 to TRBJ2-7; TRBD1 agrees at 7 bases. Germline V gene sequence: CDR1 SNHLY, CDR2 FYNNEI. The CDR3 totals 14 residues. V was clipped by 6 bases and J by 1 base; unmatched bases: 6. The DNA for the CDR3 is TGTGCCAGCAGCCGGGACAGAACTTCCTACGAGCAGTACTTC. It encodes CASSRDRTSYEQYF.

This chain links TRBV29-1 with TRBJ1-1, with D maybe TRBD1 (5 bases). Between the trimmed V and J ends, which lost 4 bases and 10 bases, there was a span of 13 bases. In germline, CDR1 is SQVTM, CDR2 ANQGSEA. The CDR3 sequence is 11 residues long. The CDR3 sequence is CSVVSGSGAFF. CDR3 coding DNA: TGCAGCGTTGTATCAGGGTCAGGAGCTTTCTTT.

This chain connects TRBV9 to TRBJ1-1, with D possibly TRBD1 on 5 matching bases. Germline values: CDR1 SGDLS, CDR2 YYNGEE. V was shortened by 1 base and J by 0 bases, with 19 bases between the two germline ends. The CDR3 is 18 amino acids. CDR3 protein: CASSVTNWAGPMNTEAFF. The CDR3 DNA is TGTGCCAGCAGCGTAACCAACTGGGCAGGGCCTATGAACACTGAAGCTTTCTTT.

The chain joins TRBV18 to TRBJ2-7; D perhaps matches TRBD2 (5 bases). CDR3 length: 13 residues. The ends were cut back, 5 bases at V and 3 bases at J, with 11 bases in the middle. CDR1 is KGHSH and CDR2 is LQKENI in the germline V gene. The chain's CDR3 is CASSSRDNYEQYF. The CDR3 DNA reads TGTGCCAGCTCATCTCGGGATAACTACGAGCAGTACTTC.

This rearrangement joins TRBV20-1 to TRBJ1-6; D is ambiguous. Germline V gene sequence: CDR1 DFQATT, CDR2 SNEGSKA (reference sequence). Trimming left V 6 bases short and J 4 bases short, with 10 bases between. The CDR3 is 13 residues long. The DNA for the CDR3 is TGCAGTGCGAGTCCTGATTATAATTCACCCCTCCACTTT. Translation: CSASPDYNSPLHF.

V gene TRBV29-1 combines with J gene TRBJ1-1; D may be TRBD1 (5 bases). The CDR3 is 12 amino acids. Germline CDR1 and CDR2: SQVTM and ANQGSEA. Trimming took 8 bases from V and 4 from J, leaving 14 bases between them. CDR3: CSIQDMFTEAFF. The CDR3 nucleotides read TGCAGCATACAGGATATGTTCACTGAAGCTTTCTTT. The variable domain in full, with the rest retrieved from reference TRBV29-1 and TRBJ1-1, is SAVISQKPSRDICQRGTSLTIQCQVDSQVTMMFWYRQQPGQSLTLIATANQGSEATYESGFVIDKFPISRPNLTFSTLTVSNMSPEDSSIYLCSIQDMFTEAFFGQGTRLTVV.

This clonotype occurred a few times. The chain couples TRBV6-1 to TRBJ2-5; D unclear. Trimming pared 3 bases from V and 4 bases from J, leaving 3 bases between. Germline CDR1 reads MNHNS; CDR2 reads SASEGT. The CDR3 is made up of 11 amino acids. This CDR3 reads CASSELETQYF. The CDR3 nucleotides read TGTGCCAGCAGTGAGTTAGAGACCCAGTACTTC.

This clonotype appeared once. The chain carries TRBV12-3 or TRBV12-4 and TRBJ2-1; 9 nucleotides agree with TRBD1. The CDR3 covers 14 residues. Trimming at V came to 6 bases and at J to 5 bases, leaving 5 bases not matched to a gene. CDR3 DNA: TGTGCCAGCAGAAAAACAGGGGGCCACAATGAGCAGTTCTTC. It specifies CASRKTGGHNEQFF.

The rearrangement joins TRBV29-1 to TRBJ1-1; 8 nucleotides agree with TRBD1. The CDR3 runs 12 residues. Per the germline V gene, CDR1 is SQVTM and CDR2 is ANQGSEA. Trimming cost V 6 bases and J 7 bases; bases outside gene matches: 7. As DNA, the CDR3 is TGCAGCGTCGGACAGGGTGTGGGTGAAGCTTTCTTT. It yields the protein CSVGQGVGEAFF.

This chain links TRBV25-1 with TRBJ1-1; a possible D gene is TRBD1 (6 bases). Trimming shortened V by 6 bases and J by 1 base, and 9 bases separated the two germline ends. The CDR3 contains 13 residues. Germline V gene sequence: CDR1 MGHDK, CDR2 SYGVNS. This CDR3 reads CASRDRRNTEAFF. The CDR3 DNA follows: TGTGCCAGCAGAGACAGGCGGAACACTGAAGCTTTCTTT.

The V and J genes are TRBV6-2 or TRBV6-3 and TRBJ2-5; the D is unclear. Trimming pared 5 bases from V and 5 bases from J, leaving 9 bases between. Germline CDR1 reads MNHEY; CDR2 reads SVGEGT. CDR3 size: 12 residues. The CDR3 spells CASSRAAETQYF. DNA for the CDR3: TGTGCCAGCAGTAGAGCAGCGGAGACCCAGTACTTC.

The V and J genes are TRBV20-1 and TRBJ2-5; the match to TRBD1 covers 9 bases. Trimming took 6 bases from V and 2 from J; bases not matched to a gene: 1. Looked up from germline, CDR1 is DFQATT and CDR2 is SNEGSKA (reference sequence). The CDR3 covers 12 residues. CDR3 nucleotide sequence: TGCAGTGCAGACAGGGGGCAAGAGACCCAGTACTTC. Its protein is CSADRGQETQYF.

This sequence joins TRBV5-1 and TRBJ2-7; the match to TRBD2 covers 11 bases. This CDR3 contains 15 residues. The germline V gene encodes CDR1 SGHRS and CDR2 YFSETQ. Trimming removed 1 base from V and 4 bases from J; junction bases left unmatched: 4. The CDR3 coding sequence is TGCGCCAGCAGCTTGACTAGCGGGGGCATATACGAGCAGTACTTC. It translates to CASSLTSGGIYEQYF.

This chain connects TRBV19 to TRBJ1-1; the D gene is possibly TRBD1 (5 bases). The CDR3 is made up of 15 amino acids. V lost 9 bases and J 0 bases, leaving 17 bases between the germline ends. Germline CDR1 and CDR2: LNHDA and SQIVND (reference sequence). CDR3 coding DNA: TGTGCCAGCCATCCCCGGACATCTATGAACACTGAAGCTTTCTTT. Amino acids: CASHPRTSMNTEAFF.

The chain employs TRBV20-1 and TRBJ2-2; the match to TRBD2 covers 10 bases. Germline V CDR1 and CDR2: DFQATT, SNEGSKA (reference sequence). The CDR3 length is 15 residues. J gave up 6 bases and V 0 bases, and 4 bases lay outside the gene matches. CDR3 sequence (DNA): TGCAGTGCTAGAGATATAGCGGGGGGATCCGGGGAGCTGTTTTTT. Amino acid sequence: CSARDIAGGSGELFF.

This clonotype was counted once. For the CDR3, the DNA is TGTGCCTGGAGTGTTGGACAGGGGGCAGACGAGCAGTACTTC. Encoded protein: CAWSVGQGADEQYF. The chain links TRBV30 to TRBJ2-7, with TRBD1 matching 11 bases. With V trimmed by 0 bases and J by 5 bases, 3 bases remained unmatched. This CDR3 has 14 amino acids. From germline, CDR1 is GTSNPN and CDR2 SVGIG (reference sequence).

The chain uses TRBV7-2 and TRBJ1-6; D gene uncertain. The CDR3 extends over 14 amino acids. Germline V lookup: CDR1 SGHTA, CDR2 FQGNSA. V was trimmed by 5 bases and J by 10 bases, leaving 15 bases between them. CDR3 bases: TGTGCCAGCAGCCCCCGGGTCAAGAACTCACCCCTCCACTTT. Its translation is CASSPRVKNSPLHF.

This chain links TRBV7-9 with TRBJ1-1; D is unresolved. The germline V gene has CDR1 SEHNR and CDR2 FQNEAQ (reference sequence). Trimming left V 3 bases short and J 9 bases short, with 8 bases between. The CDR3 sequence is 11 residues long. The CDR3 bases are TGTGCCAGCAGCTTCGGGGTGAAAGCTTTCTTT. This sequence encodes CASSFGVKAFF.

The CDR3 DNA reads TGTGCCAGCAGCTTAAAGACAGTTACTGGAAACACCATATATTTT. Translating it yields CASSLKTVTGNTIYF. This chain connects TRBV4-2 to TRBJ1-3; TRBD1 might be the D (5 bases). Per germline, CDR1 LGHNA and CDR2 YNFKEQ. Trimming left V 5 bases short and J 2 bases short, with 13 bases between. The CDR3 is made up of 15 amino acids.

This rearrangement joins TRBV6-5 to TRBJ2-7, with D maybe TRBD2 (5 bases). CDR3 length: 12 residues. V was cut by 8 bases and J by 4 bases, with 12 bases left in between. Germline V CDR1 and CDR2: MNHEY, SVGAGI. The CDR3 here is CASAGSLYEQYF. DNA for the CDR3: TGTGCCAGCGCTGGGAGCTTGTACGAGCAGTACTTC.

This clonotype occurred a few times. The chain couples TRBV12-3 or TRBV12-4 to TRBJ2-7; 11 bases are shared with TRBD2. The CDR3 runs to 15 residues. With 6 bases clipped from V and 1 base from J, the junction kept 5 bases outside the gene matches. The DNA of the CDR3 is TGTGCCAGCAGCTTGACTAGCGGGGCTTCCTACGAGCAGTACTTC. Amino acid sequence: CASSLTSGASYEQYF.

This chain's CDR3 is CASSQQTARYEQYF. The CDR3 nucleotides are TGTGCCAGCAGCCAACAGACAGCTAGATACGAGCAGTACTTC. V is TRBV13 and J is TRBJ2-7, with D tentatively TRBD1 (5 bases). This CDR3 has 14 amino acids. Germline values: CDR1 PRHDT, CDR2 FYEKMQ (reference sequence). The V gene lost 5 bases and the J gene lost 4 bases, with 15 bases spanning the gap.

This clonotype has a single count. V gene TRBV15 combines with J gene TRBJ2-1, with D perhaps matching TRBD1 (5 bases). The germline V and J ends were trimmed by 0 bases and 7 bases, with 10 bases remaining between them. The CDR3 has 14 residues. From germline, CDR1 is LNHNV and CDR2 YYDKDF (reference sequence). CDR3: CATSRDLRVNEQFF. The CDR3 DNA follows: TGTGCCACCAGCAGAGATCTCAGGGTTAATGAGCAGTTCTTC.

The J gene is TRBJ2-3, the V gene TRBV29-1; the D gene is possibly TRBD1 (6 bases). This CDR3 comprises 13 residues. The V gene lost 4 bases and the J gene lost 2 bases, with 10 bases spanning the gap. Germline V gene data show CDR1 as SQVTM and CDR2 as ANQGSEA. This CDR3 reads CSVGGRLTDTQYF. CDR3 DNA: TGCAGCGTTGGGGGGCGGCTCACAGATACGCAGTATTTT.

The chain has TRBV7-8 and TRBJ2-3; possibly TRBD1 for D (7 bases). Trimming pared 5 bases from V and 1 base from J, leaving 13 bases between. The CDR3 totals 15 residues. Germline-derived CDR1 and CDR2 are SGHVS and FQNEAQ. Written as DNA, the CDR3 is TGTGCCAGCAGCCCCCAGGGGGGACGCACAGATACGCAGTATTTT. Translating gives CASSPQGGRTDTQYF.

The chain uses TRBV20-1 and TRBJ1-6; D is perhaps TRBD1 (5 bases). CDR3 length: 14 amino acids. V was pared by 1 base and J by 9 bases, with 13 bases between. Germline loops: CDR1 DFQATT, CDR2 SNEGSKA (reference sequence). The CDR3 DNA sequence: TGCAGTGCTAGAGTTGGAAGGGGAGGTTCACCCCTCCACTTT. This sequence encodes CSARVGRGGSPLHF.